This record covers a single T cell receptor beta chain. The clone's antigen remains unknown. Per-base quality was not reported, and no clone a single base away is much larger than it. Per the publication, the time point label means: at surgical resection after neoadjuvant nivolumab +/- ipilimumab. The samples were obtained from NEOSTAR, a phase 2 randomized trial that tested neoadjuvant nivolumab or nivolumab plus ipilimumab, followed by surgery, in operable NSCLC. Libraries were built with the immunoSEQ multiplex PCR assay. Per the original workflow: Repertoires were summarized by richness and clonality, and significantly expanded and contracted clones were identified between pre- and post-therapy samples. Drawn from immuneACCESS, this table holds only the in-frame rearrangements with V and J called that TCRdb kept. Clones are partly lost; checked studies trace under half to an unresolved V gene and leave the rest unexplained. The V and J calls and the clone size are those of that table, but D and trimming were determined from the DNA. This sample is represented by some 30,000 clones; 90% of them were singletons. Approximately 5% of the sample comes from the top ten.

This sample is drawn from a study of neoadjuvant nivolumab and ipilimumab in lung cancer (dated by TCRdb to about 2020). About the full investigation: Nivolumab was administered intravenously at 3 mg/kg on days 1, 15 and 29, and in the combination arm ipilimumab 1 mg/kg was added on day 1 only. TCR repertoires in pretherapy (baseline) peripheral blood were compared with TCR repertoires in tumors resected at surgery after neoadjuvant immune checkpoint blockade. Matched pretherapy and resected tumor pairs were analyzed for seven patients: four treated with nivolumab and three with nivolumab plus ipilimumab. For each study arm, the primary endpoint of the trial was the rate of major pathologic response (MPR) in the intention-to-treat population. Of the roughly 45 patients with operable NSCLC treated in the trial, approximately 23 were randomized to nivolumab monotherapy and around 20 to nivolumab plus ipilimumab. Overall study outcomes, separate from this receptor: No significant correlation was found between TCR clonality and pathologic tumor regression, and only one major-pathologic-response sample was available for the clonality analysis. Compared with tumor-adjacent uninvolved lung, resected tumors had greater TCR richness and clonality, and increases showed up in more of the dual-therapy-treated tumors. TCR sequencing was performed in a small number of samples. Richness in tumors resected after neoadjuvant therapy showed a positive correlation with pretherapy blood TCR richness (Spearman R = 0.82). From pretherapy to surgery, increases in tumor T-cell richness and clonality were observed in three of three dual-therapy tumors but in only two of four nivolumab-treated tumors.

CDR1 and CDR2 were assigned from the germline V gene as WSHSY and SAAADI. Relative to germline, V is 2 bases shorter and J is 3 bases shorter, with 16 bases between their ends. The cysteine opens and the phenylalanine closes a CDR3 of 16 amino acids. The CDR3 DNA has 48 bases and is translated from base 1. Specimen: peripheral blood, collected after neoadjuvant nivolumab, alone or with ipilimumab, at or shortly before surgery. The TCR sequence derives from an adult with non-small cell lung cancer. Recombination joined TRBV10-2 with TRBJ1-1; 5 matching bases give a weak D call of TRBD1. The DNA sequence is given as TGCGCCAGCAGTGAGCCTTTTGTCGGGGCGTACACTGAAGCTTTCTTT. The resulting protein is CASSEPFVGAYTEAFF.